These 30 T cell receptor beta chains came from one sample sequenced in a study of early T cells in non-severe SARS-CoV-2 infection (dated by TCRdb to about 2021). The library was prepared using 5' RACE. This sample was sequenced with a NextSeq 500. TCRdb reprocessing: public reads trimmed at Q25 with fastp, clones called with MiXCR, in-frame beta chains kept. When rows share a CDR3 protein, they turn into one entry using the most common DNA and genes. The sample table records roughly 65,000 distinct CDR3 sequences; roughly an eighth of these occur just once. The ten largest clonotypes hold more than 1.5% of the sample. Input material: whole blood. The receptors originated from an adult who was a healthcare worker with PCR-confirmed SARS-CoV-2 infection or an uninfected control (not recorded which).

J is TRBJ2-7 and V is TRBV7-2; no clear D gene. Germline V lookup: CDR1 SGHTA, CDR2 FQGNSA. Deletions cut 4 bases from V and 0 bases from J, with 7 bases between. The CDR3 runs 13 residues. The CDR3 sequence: CASSYRASYEQYF. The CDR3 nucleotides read TGTGCCAGCAGCTACCGGGCCTCCTACGAGCAGTACTTC. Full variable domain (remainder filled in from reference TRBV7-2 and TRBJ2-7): GAGVSQSPSNKVTEKGKDVELRCDPISGHTALYWYRQSLGQGLEFLIYFQGNSAPDKSGLPSDRFSAERTGGSVSTLTIQRTQQEDSAVYLCASSYRASYEQYFGPGTRLTVT.

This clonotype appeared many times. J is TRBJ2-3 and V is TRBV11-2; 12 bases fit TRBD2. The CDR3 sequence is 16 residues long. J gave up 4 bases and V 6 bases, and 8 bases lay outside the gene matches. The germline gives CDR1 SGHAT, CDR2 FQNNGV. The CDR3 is CASRQRTSGNPDTQYF. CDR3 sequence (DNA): TGTGCCAGCAGACAGAGGACTAGCGGGAACCCAGATACGCAGTATTTT.

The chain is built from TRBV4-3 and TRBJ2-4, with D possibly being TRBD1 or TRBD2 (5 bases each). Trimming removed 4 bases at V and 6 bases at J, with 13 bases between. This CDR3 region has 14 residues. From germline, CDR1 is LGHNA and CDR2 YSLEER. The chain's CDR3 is CASSPGPFSNIQYF. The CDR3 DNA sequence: TGCGCCAGCAGCCCGGGACCGTTCTCAAACATTCAGTACTTC.

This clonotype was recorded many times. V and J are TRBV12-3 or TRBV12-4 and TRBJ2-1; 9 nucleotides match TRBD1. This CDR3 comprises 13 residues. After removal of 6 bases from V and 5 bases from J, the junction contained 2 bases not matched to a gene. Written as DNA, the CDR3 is TGTGCCAGCAGGTGGACAGGGGACAATGAGCAGTTCTTC. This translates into CASRWTGDNEQFF.

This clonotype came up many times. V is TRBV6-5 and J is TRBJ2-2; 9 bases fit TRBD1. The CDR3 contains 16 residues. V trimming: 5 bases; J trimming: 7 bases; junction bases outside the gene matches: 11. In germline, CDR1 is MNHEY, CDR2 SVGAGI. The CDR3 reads CASSPLTGGAGGELFF. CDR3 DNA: TGTGCCAGCAGTCCACTCACAGGGGGCGCTGGCGGGGAGCTGTTTTTT.

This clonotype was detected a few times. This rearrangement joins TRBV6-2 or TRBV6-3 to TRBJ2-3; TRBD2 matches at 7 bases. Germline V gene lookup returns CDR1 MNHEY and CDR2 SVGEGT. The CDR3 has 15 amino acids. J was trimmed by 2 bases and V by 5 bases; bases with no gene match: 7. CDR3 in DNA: TGTGCCAGCAGTGAACGGGGGGAACTCACAGATACGCAGTATTTT. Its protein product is CASSERGELTDTQYF.

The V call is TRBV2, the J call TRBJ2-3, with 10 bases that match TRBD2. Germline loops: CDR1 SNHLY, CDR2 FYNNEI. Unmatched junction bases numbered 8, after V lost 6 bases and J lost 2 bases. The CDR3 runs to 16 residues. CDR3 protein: CASRKLAGTDTDTQYF. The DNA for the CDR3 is TGTGCCAGCAGGAAACTAGCGGGGACGGACACAGATACGCAGTATTTT.

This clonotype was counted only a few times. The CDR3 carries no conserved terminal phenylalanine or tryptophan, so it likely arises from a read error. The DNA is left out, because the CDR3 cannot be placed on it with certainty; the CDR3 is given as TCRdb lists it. The CDR3 reads CSVEVGAGGVV. The chain recombines TRBV29-1 with TRBJ1-1; TRBD1 is the table's D call and was not checked against the DNA. CDR1 SQVTM and CDR2 ANQGSEA come from the germline V gene. Including both end residues, the CDR3 is 11 amino acids long.

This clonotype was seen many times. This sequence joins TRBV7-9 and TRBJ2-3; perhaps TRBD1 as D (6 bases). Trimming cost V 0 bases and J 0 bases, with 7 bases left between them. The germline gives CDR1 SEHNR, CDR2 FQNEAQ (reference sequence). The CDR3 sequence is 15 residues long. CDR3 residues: CASSLATGSTDTQYF. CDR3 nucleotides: TGTGCCAGCAGCTTAGCAACAGGGAGCACAGATACGCAGTATTTT.

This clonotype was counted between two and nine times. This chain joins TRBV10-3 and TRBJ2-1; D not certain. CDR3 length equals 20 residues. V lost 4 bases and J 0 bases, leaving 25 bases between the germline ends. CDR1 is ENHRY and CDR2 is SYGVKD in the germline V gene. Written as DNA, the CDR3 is TGTGCCATCAGTGGGTCGAAGGGCACACAATTTTTCAGCTCCTACAATGAGCAGTTCTTC. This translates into CAISGSKGTQFFSSYNEQFF.

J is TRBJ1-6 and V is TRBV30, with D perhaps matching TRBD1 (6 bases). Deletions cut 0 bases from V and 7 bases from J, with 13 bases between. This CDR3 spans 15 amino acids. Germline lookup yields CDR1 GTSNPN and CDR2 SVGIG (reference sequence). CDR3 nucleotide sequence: TGTGCCTGGAGTGTTGGGCAGGGGAGGAATTCACCCCTCCACTTT. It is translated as CAWSVGQGRNSPLHF.

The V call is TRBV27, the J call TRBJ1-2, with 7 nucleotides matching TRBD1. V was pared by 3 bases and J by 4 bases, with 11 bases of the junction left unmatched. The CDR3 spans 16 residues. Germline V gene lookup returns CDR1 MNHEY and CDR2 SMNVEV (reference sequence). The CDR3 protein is CASSFWQTGNFYGYTF. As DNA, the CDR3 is TGTGCCAGCAGTTTTTGGCAGACAGGGAATTTCTATGGCTACACCTTC.

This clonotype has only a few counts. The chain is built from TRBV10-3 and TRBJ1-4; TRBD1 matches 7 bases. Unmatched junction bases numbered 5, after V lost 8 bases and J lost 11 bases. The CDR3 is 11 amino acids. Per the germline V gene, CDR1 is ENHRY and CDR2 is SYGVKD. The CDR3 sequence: CAIGDRVKLFF. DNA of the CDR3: TGTGCCATCGGCGACAGGGTTAAACTGTTTTTT.

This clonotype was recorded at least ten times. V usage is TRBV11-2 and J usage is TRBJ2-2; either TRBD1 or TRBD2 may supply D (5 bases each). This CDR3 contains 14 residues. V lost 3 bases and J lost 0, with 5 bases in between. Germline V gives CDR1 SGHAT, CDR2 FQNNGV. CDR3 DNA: TGTGCCAGCAGCTTGGGACCGAACACCGGGGAGCTGTTTTTT. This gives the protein CASSLGPNTGELFF.

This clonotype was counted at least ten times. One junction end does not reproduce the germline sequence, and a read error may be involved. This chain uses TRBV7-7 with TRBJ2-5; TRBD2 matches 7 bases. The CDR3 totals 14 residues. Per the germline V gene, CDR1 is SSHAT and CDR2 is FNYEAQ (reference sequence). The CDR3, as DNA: TGTGCTAGCAGCTTAGACGGGGGGAGAGAGACCCAGTACTTC. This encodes CASSLDGGRETQYF.

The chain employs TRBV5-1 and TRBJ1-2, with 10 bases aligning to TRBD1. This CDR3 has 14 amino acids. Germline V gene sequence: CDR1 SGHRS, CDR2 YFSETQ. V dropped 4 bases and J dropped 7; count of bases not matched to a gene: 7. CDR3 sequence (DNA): TGCGCCAGCAGCCCACTGACAGGGGGCGGTGGCTACACCTTC. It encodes CASSPLTGGGGYTF.

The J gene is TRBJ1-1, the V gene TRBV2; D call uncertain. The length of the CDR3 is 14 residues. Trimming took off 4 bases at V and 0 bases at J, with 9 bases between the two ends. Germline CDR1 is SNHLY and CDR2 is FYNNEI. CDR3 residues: CASSGEAVNTEAFF. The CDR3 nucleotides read TGTGCCAGCAGTGGCGAGGCGGTGAACACTGAAGCTTTCTTT.

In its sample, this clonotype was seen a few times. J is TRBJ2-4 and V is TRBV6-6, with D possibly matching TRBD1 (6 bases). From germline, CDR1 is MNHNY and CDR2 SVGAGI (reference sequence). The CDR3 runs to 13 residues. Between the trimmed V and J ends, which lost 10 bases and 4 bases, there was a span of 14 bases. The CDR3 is CATTRTEKNIQYF. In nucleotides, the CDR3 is TGTGCCACTACCCGGACAGAGAAAAACATTCAGTACTTC.

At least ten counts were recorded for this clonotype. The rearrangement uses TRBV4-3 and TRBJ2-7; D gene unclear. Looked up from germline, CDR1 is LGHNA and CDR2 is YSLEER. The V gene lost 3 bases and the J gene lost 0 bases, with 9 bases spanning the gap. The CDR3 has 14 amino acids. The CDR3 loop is CASSQTRSSYEQYF. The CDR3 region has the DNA TGCGCCAGCAGCCAGACAAGAAGCTCCTACGAGCAGTACTTC.

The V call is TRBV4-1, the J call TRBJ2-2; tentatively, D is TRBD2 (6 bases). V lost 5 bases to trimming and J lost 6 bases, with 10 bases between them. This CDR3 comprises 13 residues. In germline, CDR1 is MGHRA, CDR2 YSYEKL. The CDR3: CASSWRGSGELFF. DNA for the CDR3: TGCGCCAGCAGCTGGCGGGGTTCCGGGGAGCTGTTTTTT.

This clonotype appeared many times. The CDR3 DNA is TGTGCCAGCAGCCAGGGACAGACCTACGAGCAGTACTTC. Protein sequence: CASSQGQTYEQYF. This sequence joins TRBV7-2 and TRBJ2-7, with 7 bases that match TRBD1. CDR1 is SGHTA, CDR2 FQGNSA, per germline. After removal of 5 bases from V and 2 bases from J, the junction contained 3 bases not matched to a gene. CDR3 length: 13 amino acids.

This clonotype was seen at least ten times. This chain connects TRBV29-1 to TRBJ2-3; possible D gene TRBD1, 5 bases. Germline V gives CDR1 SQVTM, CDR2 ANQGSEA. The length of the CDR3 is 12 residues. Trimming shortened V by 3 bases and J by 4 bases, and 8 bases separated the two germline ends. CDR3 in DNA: TGCAGCGTTGATAGGGGTTCAGATACGCAGTATTTT. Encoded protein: CSVDRGSDTQYF.

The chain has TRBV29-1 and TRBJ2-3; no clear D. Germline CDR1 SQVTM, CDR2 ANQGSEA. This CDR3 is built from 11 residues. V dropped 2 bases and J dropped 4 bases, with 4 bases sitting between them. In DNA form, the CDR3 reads TGCAGCGTTGAACACGCAGATACGCAGTATTTT. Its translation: CSVEHADTQYF.

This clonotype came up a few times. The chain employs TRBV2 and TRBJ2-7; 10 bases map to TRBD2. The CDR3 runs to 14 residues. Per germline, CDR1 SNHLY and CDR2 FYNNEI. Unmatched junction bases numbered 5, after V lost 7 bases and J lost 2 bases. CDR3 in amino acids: CASKPAGGTYEQYF. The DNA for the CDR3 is TGTGCCAGCAAGCCAGCGGGGGGGACCTACGAGCAGTACTTC. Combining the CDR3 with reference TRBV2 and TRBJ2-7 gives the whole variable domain EPEVTQTPSHQVTQMGQEVILRCVPISNHLYFYWYRQILGQKVEFLVSFYNNEISEKSEIFDDQFSVERPDGSNFTLKIRSTKLEDSAMYFCASKPAGGTYEQYFGPGTRLTVT.

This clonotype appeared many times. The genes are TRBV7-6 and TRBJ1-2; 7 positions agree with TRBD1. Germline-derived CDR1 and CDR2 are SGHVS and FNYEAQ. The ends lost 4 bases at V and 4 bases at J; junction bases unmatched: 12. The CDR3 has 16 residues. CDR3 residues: CASSSQTGSNSYGYTF. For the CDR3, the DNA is TGTGCCAGCAGCTCGCAGACAGGGTCGAATAGCTATGGCTACACCTTC. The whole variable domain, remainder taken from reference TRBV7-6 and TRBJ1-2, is GAGVSQSPRYKVTKRGQDVALRCDPISGHVSLYWYRQALGQGPEFLTYFNYEAQQDKSGLPNDRFSAERPEGSISTLTIQRTEQRDSAMYRCASSSQTGSNSYGYTFGSGTRLTVV.

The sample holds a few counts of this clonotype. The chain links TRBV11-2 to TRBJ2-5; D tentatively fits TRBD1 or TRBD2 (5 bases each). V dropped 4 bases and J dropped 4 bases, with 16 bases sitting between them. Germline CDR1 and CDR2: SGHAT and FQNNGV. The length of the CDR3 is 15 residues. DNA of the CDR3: TGTGCCAGCAGCTCCAGAGAGGGGAGACGAGAGACCCAGTACTTC. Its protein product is CASSSREGRRETQYF.

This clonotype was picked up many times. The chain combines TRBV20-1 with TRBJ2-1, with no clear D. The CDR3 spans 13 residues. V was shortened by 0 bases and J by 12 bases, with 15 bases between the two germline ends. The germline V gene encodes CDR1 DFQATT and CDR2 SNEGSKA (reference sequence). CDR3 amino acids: CSARDTWQVGQFF. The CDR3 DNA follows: TGCAGTGCTAGAGACACCTGGCAGGTTGGGCAGTTCTTC.

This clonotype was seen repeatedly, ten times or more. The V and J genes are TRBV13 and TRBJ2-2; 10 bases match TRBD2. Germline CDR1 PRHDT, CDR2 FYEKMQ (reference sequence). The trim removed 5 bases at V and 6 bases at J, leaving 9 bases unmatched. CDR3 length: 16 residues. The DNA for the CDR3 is TGTGCCAGCAGCCTTCCCGCTAGCGGGGGAGCCGGGGAGCTGTTTTTT. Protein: CASSLPASGGAGELFF. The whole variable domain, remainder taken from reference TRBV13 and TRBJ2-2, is AAGVIQSPRHLIKEKRETATLKCYPIPRHDTVYWYQQGPGQDPQFLISFYEKMQSDKGSIPDRFSAQQFSDYHSELNMSSLELGDSALYFCASSLPASGGAGELFFGEGSRLTVL.

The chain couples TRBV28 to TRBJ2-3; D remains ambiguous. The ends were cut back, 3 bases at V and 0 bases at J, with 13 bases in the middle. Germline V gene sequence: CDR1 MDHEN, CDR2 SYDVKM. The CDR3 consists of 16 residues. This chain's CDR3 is CASSFSPLQSTDTQYF. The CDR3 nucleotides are TGTGCCAGCAGTTTTTCCCCCCTCCAAAGCACAGATACGCAGTATTTT.

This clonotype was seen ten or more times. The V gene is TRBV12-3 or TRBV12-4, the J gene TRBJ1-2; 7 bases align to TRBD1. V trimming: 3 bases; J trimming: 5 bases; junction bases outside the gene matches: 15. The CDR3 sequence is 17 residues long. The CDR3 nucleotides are TGTGCCAGCAGTTTGTGGGACAGTCCTTACCTAAAGTATGGCTACACCTTC. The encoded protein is CASSLWDSPYLKYGYTF.